A single sample is the source of the 20 T cell receptor beta chains below, sequenced in a study of somatic mutations in cytotoxic T cells in rheumatoid arthritis. TCRdb keeps only in-frame clones here, not all; method: immunoSEQ multiplex PCR. The sample yields some 17,000 clones, more than 60% seen once. Sequencing used CD8+ T cells sorted from blood. These receptors all stem from an adult with rheumatoid arthritis.

This clone was seen more than once but under ten times. The genes are TRBV19 and TRBJ2-7; possibly TRBD1 for D (6 bases). V was clipped by 2 bases and J by 1 base, with 12 bases between them. The germline CDR1 and CDR2 sequences are LNHDA and SQIVND (reference sequence). The CDR3 is made up of 15 amino acids. DNA of the CDR3: TGTGCCAGTAGTATACTAACAGGGAAGTCCTACGAGCAGTACTTC. Translation: CASSILTGKSYEQYF. The full variable domain, completed using reference TRBV19 and TRBJ2-7, is DGGITQSPKYLFRKEGQNVTLSCEQNLNHDAMYWYRQDPGQGLRLIYYSQIVNDFQKGDIAEGYSVSREKKESFPLTVTSAQKNPTAFYLCASSILTGKSYEQYFGPGTRLTVT.

Here the CDR3 DNA reads TGCGCCAGCAGCTTGATTGGCCACGAGTTGAACACTGAAGCTTTCTTT. It encodes CASSLIGHELNTEAFF. The chain recombines TRBV5-1 with TRBJ1-1, with D unclear. The CDR3 contains 16 residues. Germline CDR1 and CDR2: SGHRS and YFSETQ. Trimming shortened V by 1 base and J by 0 bases, and 13 bases separated the two germline ends.

The chain recombines TRBV6-5 with TRBJ2-7; D gene uncertain. The germline V and J ends were trimmed by 4 bases and 0 bases, with 16 bases remaining between them. The CDR3 covers 16 residues. CDR1 and CDR2 from the germline V gene are MNHEY and SVGAGI. The CDR3 DNA follows: TGTGCCAGCAGTTGGGCCCAACCTTACCTCTCCTACGAGCAGTACTTC. Translation: CASSWAQPYLSYEQYF.

A few counts support this clone. V is TRBV18 and J is TRBJ2-7; no reliable D call. With 0 bases removed from V and 3 bases from J, the gap between germline ends came to 6 bases. The CDR3 runs 13 residues. CDR1 is KGHSH, CDR2 LQKENI, per germline. The CDR3 here is CASSPPAIYEQYF. DNA of the CDR3: TGTGCCAGCTCACCACCGGCTATCTACGAGCAGTACTTC.

The V call is TRBV5-6, the J call TRBJ1-1; D might be TRBD1 (6 bases). Looked up from germline, CDR1 is SGHDT and CDR2 is YYEEEE. V lost 0 bases and J lost 10, with 10 bases in between. This CDR3 comprises 12 residues. The CDR3 sequence is CASSLGGGGAFF. The CDR3 DNA reads as TGTGCCAGCAGCTTGGGGGGGGGCGGAGCTTTCTTT.

The V call is TRBV10-3, the J call TRBJ2-7; TRBD2 is a possible D gene (6 bases). The germline gives CDR1 ENHRY, CDR2 SYGVKD. V lost 8 bases to trimming and J lost 3 bases, with 14 bases between them. This CDR3 has 13 amino acids. CDR3 nucleotide sequence: TGTGCCATCGCAGGAGGGCCGAACTACGAGCAGTACTTC. Its protein product is CAIAGGPNYEQYF.

This clone was seen just once. The rearrangement uses TRBV9 and TRBJ1-1, with 7 bases that match TRBD1. The ends lost 4 bases at V and 5 bases at J; junction bases unmatched: 14. Germline CDR1 reads SGDLS; CDR2 reads YYNGEE. This CDR3 is built from 16 residues. The CDR3 loop is CASSPPRDRRRTEAFF. The CDR3 nucleotides are TGTGCCAGCAGCCCACCCCGGGACAGACGGAGGACTGAAGCTTTCTTT.

The V call is TRBV5-1, the J call TRBJ2-4, with a weak D call TRBD1 (6 bases). The CDR3 contains 18 residues. V gave up 0 bases and J gave up 2 bases, with 18 bases separating them. Germline V gene data show CDR1 as SGHRS and CDR2 as YFSETQ. The CDR3 here is CASSLDASPGTTKNIQYF. Written as DNA, the CDR3 is TGCGCCAGCAGCTTGGACGCCAGCCCGGGGACAACCAAAAACATTCAGTACTTC. The whole variable domain, remainder taken from reference TRBV5-1 and TRBJ2-4, is KAGVTQTPRYLIKTRGQQVTLSCSPISGHRSVSWYQQTPGQGLQFLFEYFSETQRNKGNFPGRFSGRQFSNSRSEMNVSTLELGDSALYLCASSLDASPGTTKNIQYFGAGTRLSVL.

V and J are TRBV4-1 and TRBJ2-3; 9 nucleotides agree with TRBD2. J lost 6 bases, V lost 2 bases, and 6 bases had no gene match. This CDR3 region has 15 residues. Per germline, CDR1 MGHRA and CDR2 YSYEKL. The CDR3 DNA reads TGCGCCAGCAGCCAACTGGGACTAGCTACCGATACGCAGTATTTT. Residues: CASSQLGLATDTQYF.

The genes are TRBV7-2 and TRBJ2-1; a possible D gene is TRBD2 (6 bases). The CDR3 is 14 amino acids. Trimming cost V 3 bases and J 7 bases, with 13 bases left between them. Germline values: CDR1 SGHTA, CDR2 FQGNSA. Written as DNA, the CDR3 is TGTGCCAGCAGCTTCAGCTTTGGAGGGAATGAGCAGTTCTTC. This sequence encodes CASSFSFGGNEQFF.

The CDR3 coding sequence is TGTGCCAGCAGTCCTCCGGGACGCGAGAGCTCCTATAATTCACCCCTCCACTTT. This sequence encodes CASSPPGRESSYNSPLHF. V and J are TRBV6-4 and TRBJ1-6, with D perhaps matching TRBD1 (5 bases). V lost 5 bases, J lost 0 bases, and 17 bases lay in between. Germline V gene lookup returns CDR1 MRHNA and CDR2 SNTAGT. The CDR3 has 18 amino acids.

V is TRBV6-6 and J is TRBJ1-2; D perhaps matches TRBD1 (6 bases). The V and J ends lost 1 base and 7 bases respectively, with 19 bases between them. The CDR3 is 16 residues long. The V gene's germline CDR1 is MNHNY and CDR2 SVGAGI (reference sequence). The DNA of the CDR3 is TGTGCCAGCAGTTACTGGACAGTTTTTGGAGGACCTGGCTACACCTTC. Amino acids: CASSYWTVFGGPGYTF.

The gene calls are TRBV5-1 and TRBJ2-1; no clear D gene. Trimming cost V 0 bases and J 5 bases, with 12 bases left between them. Germline CDR1 is SGHRS and CDR2 is YFSETQ. This CDR3 contains 15 residues. The CDR3 region is CASSLEAVFHNEQFF. The DNA of the CDR3 is TGCGCCAGCAGCTTGGAGGCAGTCTTCCACAATGAGCAGTTCTTC.

This chain connects TRBV6-5 to TRBJ2-1, with 7 positions matching TRBD2. The V gene's germline CDR1 is MNHEY and CDR2 SVGAGI. The J segment lost 6 bases and the V segment lost 7 bases, leaving 12 bases of the junction unmatched. The CDR3 has 15 residues. The CDR3 DNA reads TGTGCCAGCATCTTGGCGGGGGAAGGCGGCAATGAGCAGTTCTTC. It specifies CASILAGEGGNEQFF.

The chain uses TRBV27 and TRBJ2-1, with a tentative D call TRBD2 (5 bases). The CDR3 is made up of 14 amino acids. V was shortened by 0 bases and J by 6 bases, with 9 bases between the two germline ends. The germline gives CDR1 MNHEY, CDR2 SMNVEV (reference sequence). Here the CDR3 DNA reads TGTGCCAGCAGTTTATCAGGACTGAGCAATGAGCAGTTCTTC. It encodes CASSLSGLSNEQFF.

The CDR3 DNA reads TGCGCCAGCAGCTTGGGGGGGGCCTATGCGAGCTCCTACAATGAGCAGTTCTTC. It is translated as CASSLGGAYASSYNEQFF. The V gene is TRBV5-1, the J gene TRBJ2-1, with D perhaps TRBD1 or TRBD2 (6 bases each). Germline V CDR1 and CDR2: SGHRS, YFSETQ. V dropped 0 bases and J dropped 0 bases, with 16 bases sitting between them. There are 18 residues in the CDR3.

V gene TRBV6-4 combines with J gene TRBJ1-1, with 7 bases identical to TRBD1. Germline CDR1 MRHNA, CDR2 SNTAGT. The ends lost 6 bases at V and 5 bases at J; junction bases unmatched: 9. The CDR3 covers 14 residues. This chain's CDR3 is CASRPTGRGTEAFF. The DNA for the CDR3 is TGTGCCAGCAGACCGACAGGGAGGGGAACTGAAGCTTTCTTT.

This clone was seen only once. The gene calls are TRBV30 and TRBJ2-1, with 7 bases that match TRBD2. Germline assignment: CDR1 GTSNPN and CDR2 SVGIG (reference sequence). This CDR3 is 12 amino acids long. DNA of the CDR3: TGTGCTTTGGCCGGGGGGTACAATGAGCAGTTCTTC. This encodes CALAGGYNEQFF. The whole variable domain, remainder taken from reference TRBV30 and TRBJ2-1, is SQTIHQWPATLVQPVGSPLSLECTVEGTSNPNLYWYRQAAGRGLQLLFYSVGIGQISSEVPQNLSASRPQDRQFILSSKKLLLSDSGFYLCALAGGYNEQFFGPGTRLTVL.

This sequence joins TRBV6-5 and TRBJ2-5; no clear D. V was pared by 6 bases and J by 5 bases, with 10 bases between. The CDR3 has 12 residues. Germline CDR1 is MNHEY and CDR2 is SVGAGI. Here the CDR3 DNA reads TGTGCCAGCAGAAGCACCTTCGAGACCCAGTACTTC. Protein: CASRSTFETQYF.

The rearrangement joins TRBV9 to TRBJ2-3; unclear D gene. Looked up from germline, CDR1 is SGDLS and CDR2 is YYNGEE. This CDR3 is 13 amino acids long. V was shortened by 0 bases and J by 6 bases, with 8 bases between the two germline ends. CDR3 DNA: TGTGCCAGCAGCGTAGAAGGAGTCGATACGCAGTATTTT. As protein: CASSVEGVDTQYF.